Shown below are 5 T cell receptor beta chains from a single sample sequenced in a study of CD8+CD57+ T cells in acquired aplastic anemia listed by TCRdb under 2018. The instrument was an Illumina HiSeq 2000. Genomic DNA served as template for TCR beta VDJ combination and CDR3 sequence profiling. Using fastp trimming at Q25 and MiXCR clonotype assembly, TCRdb reanalyzed the public sequencing data and kept in-frame beta chains. Rows are unified per CDR3 protein, each entry keeping the most common DNA and genes. A total of 400,000 to 500,000 distinct CDR3 sequences appear in this sample, 55% to 70% of them only once. The leading ten clones occupy 4% of the sample. Sequencing was performed on sorted CD4+, CD8+, or CD8+CD57+ T cells (not recorded which) from PBMCs. These receptor sequences come from a human donor in good health, serving as a control.

This clonotype was recorded at least ten times. J is TRBJ1-6 and V is TRBV7-2, with TRBD1 matching over 9 bases. In germline, CDR1 is SGHTA, CDR2 FQGNSA. The V gene end was trimmed by 2 bases and the J gene end by 6 bases; junction bases not matched to a gene: 5. The CDR3 is made up of 16 amino acids. The CDR3 nucleotides are TGTGCCAGCAGCTTATTTGGGACAGGGATTAATTCACCCCTCCACTTT. It is translated as CASSLFGTGINSPLHF. Drawing the rest from reference TRBV7-2 and TRBJ1-6, the complete variable domain is GAGVSQSPSNKVTEKGKDVELRCDPISGHTALYWYRQSLGQGLEFLIYFQGNSAPDKSGLPSDRFSAERTGGSVSTLTIQRTQQEDSAVYLCASSLFGTGINSPLHFGNGTRLTVT.

The chain employs TRBV29-1 and TRBJ2-5, with 10 bases matching TRBD1. Germline loops: CDR1 SQVTM, CDR2 ANQGSEA. This CDR3 region has 12 residues. V was pared by 7 bases and J by 10 bases, with 9 bases of the junction left unmatched. CDR3 nucleotides: TGCAGCGGGGGACAGGGGATGGGGATCCAGTACTTC. Amino acids: CSGGQGMGIQYF.

This clonotype was detected only a few times. The chain recombines TRBV7-9 with TRBJ1-6, with D perhaps matching TRBD1 (5 bases). This CDR3 spans 14 amino acids. V was pared by 7 bases and J by 7 bases, with 14 bases between. Per germline, CDR1 SEHNR and CDR2 FQNEAQ (reference sequence). CDR3 protein: CASTRPEGNSPLHF. In DNA form, the CDR3 reads TGTGCCAGCACCCGACCGGAGGGGAATTCACCCCTCCACTTT.

Comment on this clonotype: The CDR3 does not close with the conserved phenylalanine or tryptophan, likely indicating a read error. The chain links TRBV6-6 to TRBJ1-6, with 7 bases fitting TRBD1. Germline values: CDR1 MNHNY, CDR2 SVGAGI (reference sequence). With 6 bases clipped from V and 5 bases from J, the junction kept 4 bases outside the gene matches. The length of the CDR3 is 14 residues. The CDR3 here is CASRRDSNNSPLHL. The CDR3 coding sequence is TGTGCCAGCAGACGGGACAGCAATAATTCACCCCTCCACCTT.

This clonotype was found many times. The chain joins TRBV7-2 to TRBJ1-2; D is undetermined. Trimming left V 1 base short and J 4 bases short, with 10 bases between. CDR1 is SGHTA, CDR2 FQGNSA, per germline. This CDR3 spans 14 amino acids. For the CDR3, the DNA is TGTGCCAGCAGCTTAGACCAGGCCCGCTATGGCTACACCTTC. This encodes CASSLDQARYGYTF. The complete variable domain, with remaining parts taken from reference TRBV7-2 and TRBJ1-2, reads GAGVSQSPSNKVTEKGKDVELRCDPISGHTALYWYRQSLGQGLEFLIYFQGNSAPDKSGLPSDRFSAERTGGSVSTLTIQRTQQEDSAVYLCASSLDQARYGYTFGSGTRLTVV.